These 30 T cell receptor beta chains originate from one sample sequenced in a study of cytotoxic CD8 clonotypes in ibrutinib-treated CLL (dated by TCRdb to the early 2020s). The label giving this sample's time point can be read as: 12 months on ibrutinib. The library was produced with the immunoSEQ multiplex PCR assay. Not all clones reach the TCRdb copy of this immuneACCESS table, which keeps in-frame sequences only. Checked studies attribute under half of the gap to unresolved V genes and leave the rest unexplained. This sample is represented by hundreds of thousands of clones; 75% to 80% of them were singletons. About an eighth of the sample rests with the top ten. The specimen comprised PBMCs, sampled after 12 months of ibrutinib treatment. These receptors were obtained from a human donor with chronic lymphocytic leukemia.

The chain combines TRBV15 with TRBJ1-1, with 7 bases aligning to TRBD1. The CDR3 covers 15 residues. CDR1 and CDR2 from the germline V gene are LNHNV and YYDKDF (reference sequence). V gave up 1 base and J gave up 5 bases; unmatched junction bases: 7. The CDR3 DNA reads TGTGCCACCAGCAGAGGGGACAGAAGGGGGACTGAAGCTTTCTTT. It specifies CATSRGDRRGTEAFF.

Points on this clone: One end of the junction is discordant with germline, which a read error may explain. The chain is built from TRBV7-8 and TRBJ1-1, with D unresolved. From germline, CDR1 is SGHVS and CDR2 FQNEAQ. This CDR3 contains 14 residues. The CDR3 spells CASSLRRARDEPFF. The CDR3 DNA sequence: TGTGCCAGCAGCTTACGACGGGCAAGGGATGAACCTTTCTTT.

The rearrangement links TRBV18 to TRBJ2-7; D is unclear. Trimming cost V 5 bases and J 4 bases, with 12 bases left between them. Germline V gives CDR1 KGHSH, CDR2 LQKENI. The CDR3 has 13 amino acids. CDR3 in amino acids: CASSAILLYEQYF. The CDR3 DNA is TGTGCCAGCTCAGCGATACTTCTATACGAGCAGTACTTC.

The rearrangement joins TRBV2 to TRBJ2-1; 12 bases fit TRBD2. The CDR3 contains 16 residues. Germline V lookup: CDR1 SNHLY, CDR2 FYNNEI. V was pared by 6 bases and J by 14 bases, with 17 bases of the junction left unmatched. The DNA of the CDR3 is TGTGCCAGCAGAGACCCTAGCGGGAGGGCCTCGCGTCGAGAGTTCTTC. Translated, it gives CASRDPSGRASRREFF.

The chain carries TRBV7-9 and TRBJ2-7; 10 bases align to TRBD1. The CDR3 length is 17 residues. Germline V gives CDR1 SEHNR, CDR2 FQNEAQ (reference sequence). The V segment lost 5 bases and the J segment 3 bases; nucleotides outside the gene matches: 13. The CDR3 nucleotides read TGTGCCAGCAGCCCCACTAATCGGGACAGGGGATACTACGAGCAGTACTTC. Its translation is CASSPTNRDRGYYEQYF.

V is TRBV4-2 and J is TRBJ2-1; D unresolved. Germline CDR1 reads LGHNA; CDR2 reads YNFKEQ. This CDR3 is built from 15 residues. V was cut by 0 bases and J by 0 bases, with 6 bases left in between. CDR3 amino acids: CASSQDRNSYNEQFF. CDR3 DNA: TGTGCCAGCAGCCAAGATCGAAACTCCTACAATGAGCAGTTCTTC.

The chain uses TRBV6-1 and TRBJ2-7, with a possible D match to TRBD2 (7 bases). V was trimmed by 0 bases and J by 2 bases, leaving 14 bases between them. The CDR3 contains 16 residues. Germline V gene data show CDR1 as MNHNS and CDR2 as SASEGT. CDR3 in DNA: TGTGCCAGCAGTGAAGCGAGGGGGGGGAGAACCTACGAGCAGTACTTC. Translation gives CASSEARGGRTYEQYF.

The genes are TRBV7-9 and TRBJ1-1; D unclear. The CDR3 covers 14 residues. CDR1 SEHNR and CDR2 FQNEAQ come from the germline V gene (reference sequence). The germline V and J ends were trimmed by 1 base and 2 bases, with 8 bases remaining between them. This CDR3 reads CASSLVLVNTEAFF. In DNA form, the CDR3 reads TGTGCCAGCAGCTTAGTGTTGGTAAACACTGAAGCTTTCTTT.

The genes are TRBV14 and TRBJ1-1, with D tentatively TRBD1 (6 bases). CDR1 SGHDN and CDR2 FVKESK come from the germline V gene. The CDR3 is made up of 13 amino acids. V was shortened by 10 bases and J by 3 bases, with 15 bases between the two germline ends. CDR3 residues: CAMGAEGDTEAFF. CDR3 bases: TGTGCCATGGGAGCCGAGGGGGACACTGAAGCTTTCTTT.

This clone has more than one count but fewer than ten. The rearrangement links TRBV28 to TRBJ2-3; TRBD1 agrees at 7 bases. V shed 5 bases, J shed 0 bases, and the junction held 5 bases outside the gene matches. The CDR3 extends over 15 amino acids. Per the germline V gene, CDR1 is MDHEN and CDR2 is SYDVKM. CDR3 DNA: TGTGCCAGCAGTCTGGGACAGCCTAGCACAGATACGCAGTATTTT. Protein sequence: CASSLGQPSTDTQYF.

The rearrangement joins TRBV10-3 to TRBJ1-1, with D uncertain. The V end lost 2 bases, the J end lost 1 base, and 8 bases lay between the germline ends. The CDR3 extends over 14 amino acids. Germline V gene sequence: CDR1 ENHRY, CDR2 SYGVKD. CDR3 loop: CAISEGRGNTEAFF. For the CDR3, the DNA is TGTGCCATCAGTGAGGGACGGGGGAACACTGAAGCTTTCTTT.

This clone showed up just a few times. The chain links TRBV6-5 to TRBJ2-7, with D perhaps given as TRBD1 or TRBD2 (5 bases each). From germline, CDR1 is MNHEY and CDR2 SVGAGI. The CDR3 has 14 amino acids. The germline V and J ends were trimmed by 9 bases and 0 bases, with 15 bases remaining between them. CDR3 DNA sequence: TGTGCCAGTAAGTGGGGGACGAGCTCCTACGAGCAGTACTTC. This codes for CASKWGTSSYEQYF.

The V gene is TRBV29-1, the J gene TRBJ2-1, with D possibly TRBD1 on 6 matching bases. Germline V lookup: CDR1 SQVTM, CDR2 ANQGSEA. Trimming stripped 5 bases from V and 6 bases from J, with 11 bases between. The CDR3 consists of 12 residues. CDR3: CSVSLGGNEQFF. As DNA, the CDR3 is TGCAGCGTTTCCCTAGGGGGCAATGAGCAGTTCTTC.

V and J are TRBV6-1 and TRBJ2-3; 7 bases agree with TRBD1. With V trimmed by 2 bases and J by 4 bases, 6 bases remained unmatched. The CDR3 has 15 residues. Per the germline V gene, CDR1 is MNHNS and CDR2 is SASEGT. The DNA for the CDR3 is TGTGCCAGCAGTGAATTAGGGGGCTTCCCAGATACGCAGTATTTT. As protein: CASSELGGFPDTQYF.

The rearrangement joins TRBV5-1 to TRBJ2-7; 14 bases match TRBD2. With 4 bases clipped from V and 3 bases from J, the junction kept 3 bases outside the gene matches. Germline V gene sequence: CDR1 SGHRS, CDR2 YFSETQ. CDR3 size: 15 residues. In DNA form, the CDR3 reads TGCGCCAGCAGCGGGACTAGCGGGAGTCTCTACGAGCAGTACTTC. This translates into CASSGTSGSLYEQYF.

The chain's CDR3 is CATSRGGGDTLPGGYTF. CDR3 coding DNA: TGTGCCACCAGCAGAGGAGGGGGGGACACCCTACCGGGTGGCTACACCTTC. The chain links TRBV15 to TRBJ1-2, with TRBD1 as a possible D gene (6 bases). Trimming removed 1 base at V and 7 bases at J, with 22 bases between. This CDR3 is built from 17 residues. Germline CDR1 LNHNV, CDR2 YYDKDF (reference sequence).

The genes are TRBV6-6 and TRBJ1-2; tentative D call: TRBD1 (5 bases). This CDR3 has 11 amino acids. V gave up 4 bases and J gave up 8 bases, with 8 bases separating them. Germline V gene sequence: CDR1 MNHNY, CDR2 SVGAGI (reference sequence). CDR3 loop: CASSSQGGYTF. As DNA, the CDR3 is TGTGCCAGCAGTTCTCAGGGAGGCTACACCTTC.

CDR3 in amino acids: CASSLAGGPPETQYF. CDR3 DNA sequence: TGTGCCAGCAGCTTAGCGGGGGGGCCCCCAGAGACCCAGTACTTC. The chain is built from TRBV13 and TRBJ2-5; 8 bases fit TRBD2. Germline CDR1 is PRHDT and CDR2 is FYEKMQ (reference sequence). Germline trimming cut 1 base from V and 4 bases from J; bases unmatched to any gene: 5. CDR3 length equals 15 residues.

The rearrangement uses TRBV5-1 and TRBJ2-7, with D unclear. The CDR3 contains 13 residues. Between the trimmed V and J ends, which lost 2 bases and 5 bases, there was a span of 11 bases. Germline V gene lookup returns CDR1 SGHRS and CDR2 YFSETQ. CDR3 sequence (DNA): TGCGCCAGCAGCTTCCCACCCGACAACGAGCAGTACTTC. The encoded protein is CASSFPPDNEQYF.

This chain links TRBV6-1 with TRBJ1-5; a possible D gene is TRBD1 (5 bases). CDR1 and CDR2 from the germline V gene are MNHNS and SASEGT. This CDR3 region has 12 residues. The V and J ends lost 6 bases and 5 bases respectively, with 8 bases between them. The CDR3 DNA reads as TGTGCCAGCAGGCTAGGGGATCAGCCCCAGCATTTT. Amino acids: CASRLGDQPQHF.

The V gene is TRBV19, the J gene TRBJ2-3, with a weak D call TRBD2 (5 bases). Trimming left V 6 bases short and J 4 bases short, with 11 bases between. The CDR3 is 13 residues long. Germline assignment: CDR1 LNHDA and CDR2 SQIVND (reference sequence). The CDR3 DNA is TGTGCCAGTAGCATCGGGGTCCCAGATACGCAGTATTTT. It translates to CASSIGVPDTQYF.

Worth noting for this clone: Different DNA sequences within this sample yield the same CDR3. This rearrangement joins TRBV19 to TRBJ1-1; D may be TRBD1 (5 bases). CDR1 and CDR2 (germline): LNHDA, SQIVND (reference sequence). Trimming shortened V by 2 bases and J by 3 bases, and 7 bases separated the two germline ends. This CDR3 region has 13 residues. The CDR3 here is CASSIRGDTEAFF. Here the CDR3 DNA reads TGTGCCAGTAGTATACGGGGGGACACTGAAGCTTTCTTT.

The chain joins TRBV19 to TRBJ2-3; no definite D call. Germline assignment: CDR1 LNHDA and CDR2 SQIVND (reference sequence). V lost 3 bases, J lost 2 bases, and 12 bases lay in between. This CDR3 has 15 amino acids. The CDR3 DNA reads TGTGCCAGTAGTATGTCCAGGCGCCCCACAGATACGCAGTATTTT. Translating gives CASSMSRRPTDTQYF.

The chain links TRBV2 to TRBJ1-6; 8 bases match TRBD1. V lost 6 bases to trimming and J lost 2 bases; unmatched junction nucleotides: 6. Germline V gene data show CDR1 as SNHLY and CDR2 as FYNNEI. This CDR3 contains 16 residues. The CDR3 protein is CASRSRTGTYNSPLHF. The CDR3 DNA reads as TGTGCCAGCAGATCCCGGACAGGGACCTATAATTCACCCCTCCACTTT.

The V call is TRBV2, the J call TRBJ2-5; 9 bases fit TRBD2. CDR1 SNHLY and CDR2 FYNNEI come from the germline V gene. The CDR3 is 13 amino acids. V lost 3 bases to trimming and J lost 7 bases; unmatched junction nucleotides: 3. This chain's CDR3 is CASSEELAGTQYF. Written as DNA, the CDR3 is TGTGCCAGCAGTGAGGAACTAGCGGGGACCCAGTACTTC.

The V and J genes are TRBV28 and TRBJ1-1, with TRBD1 identical over 8 bases. This CDR3 has 13 residues. The V gene's germline CDR1 is MDHEN and CDR2 SYDVKM. J was trimmed by 10 bases and V by 6 bases; bases with no gene match: 10. The CDR3 protein is CASSLILRGPAFF. CDR3 nucleotides: TGTGCCAGCAGCCTAATCCTCAGGGGGCCAGCTTTCTTT.

The gene calls are TRBV28 and TRBJ1-2; 7 bases map to TRBD1. The germline V gene encodes CDR1 MDHEN and CDR2 SYDVKM. The CDR3 has 15 residues. With V trimmed by 5 bases and J by 1 base, 7 bases remained unmatched. The CDR3, as DNA: TGTGCCAGCAGTAAGGGGGCGGGGATTAACTATGGCTACACCTTC. Translating it yields CASSKGAGINYGYTF.

This chain links TRBV23-1 with TRBJ2-7; 9 positions match TRBD1. TRBV23-1 is an open reading frame, and its role is uncertain. The V gene end was trimmed by 2 bases and the J gene end by 6 bases; junction bases not matched to a gene: 8. The CDR3 is 15 residues long. CDR3 residues: CASSQTGQGSLEQYF. The DNA of the CDR3 is TGCGCCAGCAGTCAAACGGGACAGGGCTCTCTCGAGCAGTACTTC.

The chain employs TRBV5-6 and TRBJ1-5, with D hard to call. CDR3 length equals 17 residues. V shed 2 bases and J shed 0 bases, with 15 bases lying between them. Germline lookup yields CDR1 SGHDT and CDR2 YYEEEE. The CDR3 loop is CASSLWVGLYSNQPQHF. CDR3 DNA: TGTGCCAGCAGCTTATGGGTAGGCTTATATAGCAATCAGCCCCAGCATTTT.

This chain joins TRBV5-1 and TRBJ2-5; D assignment may be TRBD1 or TRBD2 (5 bases each). V lost 0 bases, J lost 5 bases, and 17 bases lay in between. Germline CDR1 reads SGHRS; CDR2 reads YFSETQ. The CDR3 runs 16 residues. Here the CDR3 DNA reads TGCGCCAGCAGCTTGGGAGGGGCCGGTTTTGTGGAGACCCAGTACTTC. Protein product: CASSLGGAGFVETQYF. Filled out from reference TRBV5-1 and TRBJ2-5, the complete variable domain reads KAGVTQTPRYLIKTRGQQVTLSCSPISGHRSVSWYQQTPGQGLQFLFEYFSETQRNKGNFPGRFSGRQFSNSRSEMNVSTLELGDSALYLCASSLGGAGFVETQYFGPGTRLLVL.